This T cell receptor beta chain originates from a study of blood T cell repertoires in COVID-19. Whole-study context: Sites in the United States, Italy and Spain provided acute and convalescent COVID-19 samples. Sources were T cells, B-cell-depleted T cells, or PBMCs; the material itself was cDNA or gDNA.

Seattle patients were enrolled while actively infected and followed longitudinally. Profiled with immunoSEQ multiplex PCR; TCRdb holds only in-frame clones, not every one. The data hold around 200,000 clones, with approximately 81% observed a single time. Germline lookup yields CDR1 SNHLY and CDR2 FYNNEI. The ends were cut back, 4 bases at V and 1 base at J, with 14 bases in the middle. This CDR3 contains 15 residues. Sequenced material: peripheral blood. The chain has TRBV2 and TRBJ2-7; D possibly corresponds to TRBD1 (5 bases). The sequence was collected from a woman between 65 and 79 years old with COVID-19, enrolled during active disease. The CDR3 DNA sequence: TGTGCCAGCAGTGCTGGGGCCCGAGATTCCTACGAGCAGTACGTC. Its translation is CASSAGARDSYEQYV.